The present TCR beta chain was sequenced within a study of beta chain features in type 1 diabetes. Researchers reported sorting CD4+ naive, central memory, regulatory and stem cell-like memory cells via CD45RO/CCR7/CD25/CD127/CD95/CD27. On this clone: The target antigen is unknown.

cDNA synthesis used the whole RNA isolate, giving expressed TCRB sequences. Roughly 3.5 million reads per sample were averaged for naive, central memory and regulatory samples. Profiling relied on immunoSEQ multiplex PCR, and the TCRdb table lists in-frame clones only, not all of them. The sample shows about 130,000 clones, roughly 10% of them seen only once. Study findings and constraints: Type 1 diabetes patients had TCRB CDR3s that were shorter (moderately but significantly so) in all four CD4+ subsets. Insertion counts at VDJ junctions were lower in type 1 diabetes patients, who also showed more deletions there. A PCR bias possibly favoring shorter templates would apply equally to patients and controls.

Unmatched junction bases numbered 5, after V lost 5 bases and J lost 4 bases. This CDR3 comprises 15 residues. Germline V gene data show CDR1 as KGHSH and CDR2 as LQKENI. V is TRBV18 and J is TRBJ2-1; 10 positions agree with TRBD1. Specimen: central memory CD4+ T cells from blood. The sequence was obtained from a young man with type 1 diabetes. In DNA form, the CDR3 reads TGTGCCAGCTCATACTCGGGACAGGGGTACAATGAGCAGTTCTTC. Protein: CASSYSGQGYNEQFF.